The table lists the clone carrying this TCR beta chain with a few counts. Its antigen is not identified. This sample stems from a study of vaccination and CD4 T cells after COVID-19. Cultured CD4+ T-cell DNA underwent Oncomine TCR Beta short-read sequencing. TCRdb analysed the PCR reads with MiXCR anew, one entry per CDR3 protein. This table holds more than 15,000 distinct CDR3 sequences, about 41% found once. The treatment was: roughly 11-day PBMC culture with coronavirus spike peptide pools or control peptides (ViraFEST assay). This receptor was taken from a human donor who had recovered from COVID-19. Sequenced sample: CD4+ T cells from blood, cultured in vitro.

This chain's CDR3 is CASSLGTGANYGYTF. As DNA, the CDR3 is TGTGCCAGCAGCTTAGGCACAGGGGCTAACTATGGCTACACCTTC. The rearrangement uses TRBV11-1 and TRBJ1-2; TRBD1 matches at 7 bases. Losses at the gene ends were 1 base for V and 0 bases for J; bases not matched to a gene: 2. The CDR3 runs 15 residues. CDR1 is SGHAT and CDR2 is FQDESV in the germline V gene (reference sequence).